Listed here are 13 T cell receptor beta chains from one sample, sequenced in a study of blood T cell repertoires in COVID-19. Sequencing used immunoSEQ multiplex PCR; TCRdb keeps in-frame clones, though not all of them. Here the sample spans over 100,000 clones, more than 85% being singletons. Material: peripheral blood. Receptors were obtained from a man between 18 and 35 years old with acute or convalescent COVID-19.

V usage is TRBV5-6 and J usage is TRBJ1-1, with 7 bases fitting TRBD1. The germline gives CDR1 SGHDT, CDR2 YYEEEE. The trim removed 0 bases at V and 2 bases at J, leaving 4 bases unmatched. CDR3 length: 15 amino acids. The CDR3 region has the DNA TGTGCCAGCAGCTTGGTAGACAGGGTAAACACTGAAGCTTTCTTT. Its translation is CASSLVDRVNTEAFF.

This chain joins TRBV6-6 and TRBJ2-1, with a weak D call TRBD2 (5 bases). Trimming took off 7 bases at V and 4 bases at J, with 17 bases between the two ends. The CDR3 has 15 amino acids. In germline, CDR1 is MNHNY, CDR2 SVGAGI (reference sequence). CDR3: CASTPLARSYNEQFF. The CDR3 DNA follows: TGTGCCAGCACTCCCCTAGCCAGGTCATACAATGAGCAGTTCTTC.

The chain employs TRBV29-1 and TRBJ2-7; D might be TRBD1 (7 bases). The germline V gene encodes CDR1 SQVTM and CDR2 ANQGSEA. V was cut by 6 bases and J by 6 bases, with 21 bases left in between. The length of the CDR3 is 14 residues. As DNA, the CDR3 is TGCAGCGTCCAACGGACAGGAGGGGGCGTCGAGCAGTACTTC. Translated: CSVQRTGGGVEQYF.

This clone came up once. The chain recombines TRBV9 with TRBJ1-1; 7 bases match TRBD1. Germline-derived CDR1 and CDR2 are SGDLS and YYNGEE. V trimming: 0 bases; J trimming: 3 bases; junction bases outside the gene matches: 5. This CDR3 has 15 amino acids. This CDR3 is CASSVVTGEDTEAFF. The DNA of the CDR3 is TGTGCCAGCAGCGTAGTTACAGGGGAAGACACTGAAGCTTTCTTT.

The chain carries TRBV20-1 and TRBJ1-2; D gene uncertain. Germline-derived CDR1 and CDR2 are DFQATT and SNEGSKA (reference sequence). V lost 0 bases and J lost 10, with 9 bases in between. The CDR3 covers 11 residues. For the CDR3, the DNA is TGCAGTGCTAGAGATTACCCAGACTACACCTTC. It translates to CSARDYPDYTF.

The chain has TRBV5-1 and TRBJ2-3; 8 nucleotides match TRBD2. After removal of 8 bases from V and 2 bases from J, the junction contained 7 bases not matched to a gene. Germline CDR1 and CDR2: SGHRS and YFSETQ. The CDR3 runs 14 residues. CDR3 DNA sequence: TGCGCCAGTATGAAGCGGGGGCCCACAGATACGCAGTATTTT. Its protein is CASMKRGPTDTQYF.

V and J are TRBV29-1 and TRBJ2-2; 9 bases are a match to TRBD1. The CDR3 runs 15 residues. The junction had 5 bases not matched to a gene; V was cut back by 3 bases and J by 3 bases. The V gene's germline CDR1 is SQVTM and CDR2 ANQGSEA. This CDR3 reads CSVDAGTGYTGELFF. The CDR3 DNA is TGCAGCGTTGACGCCGGGACAGGGTACACCGGGGAGCTGTTTTTT.

The rearrangement joins TRBV27 to TRBJ2-7, with D perhaps matching TRBD1 (6 bases). CDR3 length: 15 amino acids. Germline V gives CDR1 MNHEY, CDR2 SMNVEV (reference sequence). Between the trimmed V and J ends, which lost 6 bases and 0 bases, there was a span of 15 bases. Written as DNA, the CDR3 is TGTGCCAGCAGCCCAAACAGGGATAGCTCCTACGAGCAGTACTTC. Its translation is CASSPNRDSSYEQYF.

The chain combines TRBV3-1 (or the pseudogene TRBV3-2) with TRBJ2-5, with D perhaps TRBD2 (6 bases). The V gene lost 1 base and the J gene lost 3 bases, with 12 bases spanning the gap. The CDR3 length is 15 residues. CDR1 is LGHDT and CDR2 is YNNKEL in the germline V gene (reference sequence). The CDR3 DNA sequence: TGTGCCAGCAGCCAAGTTCTAGCGAACAAAGAGACCCAGTACTTC. It encodes CASSQVLANKETQYF.

V and J are TRBV7-9 and TRBJ1-4; perhaps TRBD1 as D (5 bases). CDR1 and CDR2 from the germline V gene are SEHNR and FQNEAQ (reference sequence). There are 15 residues in the CDR3. Trimming shortened V by 1 base and J by 3 bases, and 9 bases separated the two germline ends. The CDR3 sequence: CASSLVTGANEKLFF. The DNA of the CDR3 is TGTGCCAGCAGCTTAGTTACAGGAGCTAATGAAAAACTGTTTTTT.

The V and J genes are TRBV9 and TRBJ2-1, with TRBD2 matching 11 bases. Germline V gene data show CDR1 as SGDLS and CDR2 as YYNGEE. The CDR3 is made up of 14 amino acids. V was clipped by 3 bases and J by 8 bases; unmatched bases: 4. CDR3 nucleotides: TGTGCCAGCAGCGGGACTAGCGGGCTCTATGAGCAGTTCTTC. This sequence encodes CASSGTSGLYEQFF.

The V gene is TRBV27, the J gene TRBJ2-3; D not resolved. Germline lookup yields CDR1 MNHEY and CDR2 SMNVEV (reference sequence). Trimming removed 6 bases at V and 0 bases at J, with 10 bases between. The CDR3 runs to 14 residues. The CDR3 reads CASRPRSSTDTQYF. DNA for the CDR3: TGTGCCAGCAGGCCGAGGAGTAGCACAGATACGCAGTATTTT.

The chain recombines TRBV20-1 with TRBJ1-2; D gene ambiguous. The CDR3 runs 10 residues. Germline assignment: CDR1 DFQATT and CDR2 SNEGSKA (reference sequence). V was pared by 4 bases and J by 5 bases, with 5 bases between. The CDR3 reads CSAISYGYTF. Here the CDR3 DNA reads TGCAGTGCTATTTCTTATGGCTACACCTTC.